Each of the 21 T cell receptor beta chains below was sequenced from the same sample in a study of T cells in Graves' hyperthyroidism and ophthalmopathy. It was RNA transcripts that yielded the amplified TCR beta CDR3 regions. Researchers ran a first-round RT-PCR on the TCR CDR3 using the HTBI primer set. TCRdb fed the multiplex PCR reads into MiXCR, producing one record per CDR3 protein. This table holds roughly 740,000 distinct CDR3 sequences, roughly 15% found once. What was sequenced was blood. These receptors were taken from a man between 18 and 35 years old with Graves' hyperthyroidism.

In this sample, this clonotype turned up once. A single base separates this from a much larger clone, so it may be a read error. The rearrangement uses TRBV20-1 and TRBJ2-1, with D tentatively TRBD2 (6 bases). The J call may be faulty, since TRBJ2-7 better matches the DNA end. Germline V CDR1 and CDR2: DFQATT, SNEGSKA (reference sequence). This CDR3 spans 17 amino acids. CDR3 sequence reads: CSARDPSFSGRANEQYF. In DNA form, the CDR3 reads TGCAGTGCTAGAGACCCCTCTTTTAGCGGAAGGGCCAATGAGCAGTACTTC.

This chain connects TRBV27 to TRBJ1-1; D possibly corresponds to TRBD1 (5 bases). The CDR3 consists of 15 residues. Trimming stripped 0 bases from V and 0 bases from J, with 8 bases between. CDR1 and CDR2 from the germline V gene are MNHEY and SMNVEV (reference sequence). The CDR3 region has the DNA TGTGCCAGCAGTTTATCGAAGGGACTGAACACTGAAGCTTTCTTT. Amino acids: CASSLSKGLNTEAFF.

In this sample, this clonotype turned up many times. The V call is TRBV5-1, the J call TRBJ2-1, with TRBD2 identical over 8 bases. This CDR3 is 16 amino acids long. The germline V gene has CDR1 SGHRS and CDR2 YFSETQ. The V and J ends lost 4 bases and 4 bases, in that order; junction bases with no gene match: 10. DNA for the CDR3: TGCGCCAGCAGCCTGGAGACTAGCGCTTTATACAATGAGCAGTTCTTC. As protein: CASSLETSALYNEQFF.

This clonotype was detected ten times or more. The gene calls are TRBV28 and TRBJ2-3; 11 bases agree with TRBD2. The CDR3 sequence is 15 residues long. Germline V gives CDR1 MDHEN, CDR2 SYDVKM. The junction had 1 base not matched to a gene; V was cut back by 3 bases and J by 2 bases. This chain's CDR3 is CASSLTSGNTDTQYF. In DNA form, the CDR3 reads TGTGCCAGCAGTTTGACTAGCGGGAACACAGATACGCAGTATTTT. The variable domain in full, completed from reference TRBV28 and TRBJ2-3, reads DVKVTQSSRYLVKRTGEKVFLECVQDMDHENMFWYRQDPGLGLRLIYFSYDVKMKEKGDIPEGYSVSREKKERFSLILESASTNQTSMYLCASSLTSGNTDTQYFGPGTRLTVL.

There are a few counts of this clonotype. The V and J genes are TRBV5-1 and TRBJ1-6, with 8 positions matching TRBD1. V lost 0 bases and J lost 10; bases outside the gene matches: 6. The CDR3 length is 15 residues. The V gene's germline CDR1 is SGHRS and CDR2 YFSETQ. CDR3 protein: CASSLEDRASSPLHF. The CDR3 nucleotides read TGCGCCAGCAGCTTGGAGGACAGGGCTTCATCACCCCTCCACTTT.

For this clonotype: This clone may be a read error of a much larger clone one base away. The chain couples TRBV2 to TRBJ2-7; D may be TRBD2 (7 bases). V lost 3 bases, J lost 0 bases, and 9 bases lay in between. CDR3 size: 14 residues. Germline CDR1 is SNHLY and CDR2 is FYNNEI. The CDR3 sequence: CASSDRGASYEQYF. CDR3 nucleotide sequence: TGTGCCAGCAGTGACCGGGGGGCCTCCTACGAGCAGTACTTC.

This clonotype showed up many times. CDR3 in amino acids: CAWSADLPNTEAFF. CDR3 DNA: TGTGCCTGGAGTGCGGACCTACCTAACACTGAAGCTTTCTTT. V usage is TRBV30 and J usage is TRBJ1-1; D is unclear. This CDR3 region has 14 residues. V lost 1 base and J lost 2, with 11 bases in between. Germline V CDR1 and CDR2: GTSNPN, SVGIG (reference sequence).

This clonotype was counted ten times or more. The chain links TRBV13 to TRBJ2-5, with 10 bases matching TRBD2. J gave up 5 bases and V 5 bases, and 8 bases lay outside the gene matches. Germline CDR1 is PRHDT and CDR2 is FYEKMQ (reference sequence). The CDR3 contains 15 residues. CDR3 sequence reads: CASSESSGSWETQYF. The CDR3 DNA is TGTGCCAGCAGCGAATCTAGCGGGAGTTGGGAGACCCAGTACTTC.

For the CDR3, the DNA is TGTGCCAGCAGTAACCCCAGGACAGGGGGCACAGATACGCAGTATTTT. Translating it yields CASSNPRTGGTDTQYF. V and J are TRBV6-5 and TRBJ2-3; 9 nucleotides match TRBD1. Germline values: CDR1 MNHEY, CDR2 SVGAGI. This CDR3 is built from 16 residues. Germline trimming cut 5 bases from V and 1 base from J; bases unmatched to any gene: 7.

The CDR3: CASRPRSQETQYF. In DNA form, the CDR3 reads TGCGCCAGCCGACCTAGGTCCCAAGAGACCCAGTACTTC. The rearrangement uses TRBV5-1 and TRBJ2-5; D unclear. CDR1 is SGHRS and CDR2 is YFSETQ in the germline V gene. CDR3 length: 13 amino acids. Trimming shortened V by 7 bases and J by 1 base, and 11 bases separated the two germline ends.

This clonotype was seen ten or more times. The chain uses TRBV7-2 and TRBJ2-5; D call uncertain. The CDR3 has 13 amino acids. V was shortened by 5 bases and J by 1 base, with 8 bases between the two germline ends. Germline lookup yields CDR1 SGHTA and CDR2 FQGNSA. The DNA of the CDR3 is TGTGCCAGCAGCCCCCGGACCCAAGAGACCCAGTACTTC. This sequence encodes CASSPRTQETQYF. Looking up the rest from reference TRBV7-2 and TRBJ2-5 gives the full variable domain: GAGVSQSPSNKVTEKGKDVELRCDPISGHTALYWYRQSLGQGLEFLIYFQGNSAPDKSGLPSDRFSAERTGGSVSTLTIQRTQQEDSAVYLCASSPRTQETQYFGPGTRLLVL.

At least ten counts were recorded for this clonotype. The DNA of the CDR3 is TGTGCCTGGGGGGGACTACCCTACAATGAGCAGTTCTTC. Its translation is CAWGGLPYNEQFF. The V call is TRBV30, the J call TRBJ2-1; 7 nucleotides align to TRBD2. This CDR3 is 13 amino acids long. CDR1 and CDR2 from the germline V gene are GTSNPN and SVGIG (reference sequence). V was pared by 5 bases and J by 2 bases, with 3 bases of the junction left unmatched.

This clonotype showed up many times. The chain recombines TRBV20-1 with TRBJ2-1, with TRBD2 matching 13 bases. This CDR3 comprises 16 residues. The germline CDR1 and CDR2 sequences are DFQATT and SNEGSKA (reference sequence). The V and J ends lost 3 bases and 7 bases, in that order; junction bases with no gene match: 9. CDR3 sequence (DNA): TGCAGTGCTAGGCGACTAGCGGGAGGCCGAATGAATGAGCAGTTCTTC. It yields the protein CSARRLAGGRMNEQFF.

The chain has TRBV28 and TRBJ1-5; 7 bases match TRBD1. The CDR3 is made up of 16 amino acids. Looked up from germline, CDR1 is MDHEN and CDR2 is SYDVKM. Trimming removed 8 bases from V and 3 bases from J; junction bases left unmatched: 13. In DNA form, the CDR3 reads TGTGCCAGCTCCGCGGGGGGACAGCCGACCAATCAGCCCCAGCATTTT. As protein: CASSAGGQPTNQPQHF.

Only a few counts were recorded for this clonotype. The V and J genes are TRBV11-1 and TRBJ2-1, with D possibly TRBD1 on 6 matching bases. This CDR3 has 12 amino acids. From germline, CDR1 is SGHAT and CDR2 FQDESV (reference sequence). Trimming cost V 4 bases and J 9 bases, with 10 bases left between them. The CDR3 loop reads CASSSTGSEQFF. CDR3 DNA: TGTGCCAGCAGCTCGACAGGCAGTGAGCAGTTCTTC.

CDR3 residues: CASGTGVQEQYF. For the CDR3, the DNA is TGTGCCAGCGGAACGGGGGTCCAAGAGCAGTACTTC. This rearrangement joins TRBV6-1 to TRBJ2-7; D possibly corresponds to TRBD2 (6 bases). V was clipped by 8 bases and J by 7 bases, with 15 bases between them. CDR1 is MNHNS, CDR2 SASEGT, per germline. This CDR3 region has 12 residues.

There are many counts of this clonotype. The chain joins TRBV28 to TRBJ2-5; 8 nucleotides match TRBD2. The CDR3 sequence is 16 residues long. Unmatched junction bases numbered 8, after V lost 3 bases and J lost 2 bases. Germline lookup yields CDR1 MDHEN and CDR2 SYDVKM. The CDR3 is CASSFISGVGQETQYF. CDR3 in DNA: TGTGCCAGCAGTTTTATTAGCGGGGTTGGACAAGAGACCCAGTACTTC.

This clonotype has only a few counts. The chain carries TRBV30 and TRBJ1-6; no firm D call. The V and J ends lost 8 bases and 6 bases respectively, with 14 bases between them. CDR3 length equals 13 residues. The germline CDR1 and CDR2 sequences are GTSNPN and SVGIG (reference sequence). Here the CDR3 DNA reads TGTGCCCAGGCTGGCAGCTTTAATTCACCCCTCCACTTT. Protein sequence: CAQAGSFNSPLHF. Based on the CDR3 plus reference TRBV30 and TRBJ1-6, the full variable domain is SQTIHQWPATLVQPVGSPLSLECTVEGTSNPNLYWYRQAAGRGLQLLFYSVGIGQISSEVPQNLSASRPQDRQFILSSKKLLLSDSGFYLCAQAGSFNSPLHFGNGTRLTVT.

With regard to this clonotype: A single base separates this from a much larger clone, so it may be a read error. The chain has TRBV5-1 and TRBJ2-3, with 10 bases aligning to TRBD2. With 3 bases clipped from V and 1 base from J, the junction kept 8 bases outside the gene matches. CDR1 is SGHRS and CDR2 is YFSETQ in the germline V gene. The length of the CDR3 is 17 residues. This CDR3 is CASSSGPLAGGTDTQYF. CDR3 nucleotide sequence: TGCGCCAGCAGCTCGGGCCCTCTAGCGGGAGGCACAGATACGCAGTATTTT.

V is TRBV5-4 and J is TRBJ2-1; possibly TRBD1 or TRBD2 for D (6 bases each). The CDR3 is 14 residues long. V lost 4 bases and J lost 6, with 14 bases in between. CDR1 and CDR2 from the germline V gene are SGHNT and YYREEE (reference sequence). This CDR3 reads CASSPRRDINEQFF. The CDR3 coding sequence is TGTGCCAGCAGCCCAAGGCGGGACATCAATGAGCAGTTCTTC.

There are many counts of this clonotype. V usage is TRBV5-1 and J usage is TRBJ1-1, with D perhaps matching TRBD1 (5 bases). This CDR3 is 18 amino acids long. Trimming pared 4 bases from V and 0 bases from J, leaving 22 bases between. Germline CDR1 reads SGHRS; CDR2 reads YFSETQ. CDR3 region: CASSTMGGKGLLNTEAFF. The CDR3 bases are TGCGCCAGCAGCACCATGGGGGGTAAGGGGCTACTGAACACTGAAGCTTTCTTT.